This T cell receptor beta chain is drawn from a study of T cell changes during pregnancy in multiple sclerosis. TCRdb's copy holds only in-frame clones and misses some; the assay was immunoSEQ multiplex PCR. Altogether about 50,000 clones are present, roughly 93% being singletons, with the ten largest covering about 4.7%. Germline V gene lookup returns CDR1 SGHTA and CDR2 FQGNSA. CDR3 size: 16 residues. V was pared by 1 base and J by 3 bases, with 3 bases of the junction left unmatched. The sequences come from CD8+ T cells from peripheral blood mononuclear cells, collected in the first trimester of pregnancy. This receptor was taken from a female donor with multiple sclerosis, enrolled in a pregnancy study. The rearrangement uses TRBV7-2 and TRBJ2-1; 10 nucleotides line up with TRBD2. The CDR3 DNA sequence: TGTGCCAGCAGCTTAGTACTAGCGGGGAGCTACAATGAGCAGTTCTTC. Translation gives CASSLVLAGSYNEQFF.